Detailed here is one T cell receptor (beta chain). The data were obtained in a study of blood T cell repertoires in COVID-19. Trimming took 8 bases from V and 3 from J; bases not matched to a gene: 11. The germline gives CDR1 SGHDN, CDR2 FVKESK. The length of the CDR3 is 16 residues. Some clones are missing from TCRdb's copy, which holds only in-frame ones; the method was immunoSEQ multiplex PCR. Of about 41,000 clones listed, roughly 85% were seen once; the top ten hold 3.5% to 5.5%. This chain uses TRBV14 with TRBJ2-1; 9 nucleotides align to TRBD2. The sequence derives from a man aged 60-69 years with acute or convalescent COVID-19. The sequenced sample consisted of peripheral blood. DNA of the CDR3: TGTGCCAGCCGCCCTCTTGCGGGGGGGTTCTACAATGAGCAGTTCTTC. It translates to CASRPLAGGFYNEQFF.